Following are 13 T cell receptor beta chains from one sample sequenced in a study of T cells in Graves' hyperthyroidism and ophthalmopathy. TCR beta CDR3 regions were amplified from RNA. First-round RT-PCR of the TCR CDR3 relied on the HTBI primer set. TCRdb re-analysed the multiplex PCR reads in MiXCR, keeping a single row per CDR3 protein. The sample consists of 300,000 or so distinct CDR3 sequences, 21% of them appearing once. Specimen: blood. The receptors come from a woman between 45 and 65 years old with Graves' hyperthyroidism.

This clonotype was observed a handful of times. J is TRBJ2-6 and V is TRBV5-1, with 7 bases lining up with TRBD1. The V gene end was trimmed by 0 bases and the J gene end by 4 bases; junction bases not matched to a gene: 10. The CDR3 has 18 residues. Germline V lookup: CDR1 SGHRS, CDR2 YFSETQ. CDR3 sequence reads: CASSLDRGLVRGANVLTF. The CDR3 DNA reads TGCGCCAGCAGCTTGGACAGGGGTCTTGTGAGAGGGGCCAACGTCCTGACTTTC.

This clonotype was seen many times. This chain uses TRBV10-2 with TRBJ2-1, with TRBD2 identical over 11 bases. Germline V gives CDR1 WSHSY, CDR2 SAAADI. CDR3 size: 16 residues. The V segment lost 3 bases and the J segment 3 bases; nucleotides outside the gene matches: 4. CDR3 region: CASSDLLAGGYNEQFF. The DNA for the CDR3 is TGCGCCAGCAGTGACCTCCTAGCGGGAGGCTACAATGAGCAGTTCTTC.

This clonotype occurred many times. The chain carries TRBV12-3 or TRBV12-4 and TRBJ1-6; tentatively, D is TRBD1 (5 bases). The CDR3 length is 14 residues. Deletions cut 7 bases from V and 5 bases from J, with 12 bases between. CDR3 nucleotides: TGTGCCAGCAATAGGGCAGGGAATAATTCACCCCTCCACTTT. Protein: CASNRAGNNSPLHF.

This clonotype occurred many times. This chain uses TRBV13 with TRBJ2-1, with D possibly matching TRBD2 (6 bases). V gave up 0 bases and J gave up 3 bases, with 12 bases separating them. The CDR3 length is 16 residues. Germline CDR1 is PRHDT and CDR2 is FYEKMQ (reference sequence). CDR3 region: CASSLGRTIVYNEQFF. CDR3 DNA sequence: TGTGCCAGCAGCTTAGGCCGGACTATAGTCTACAATGAGCAGTTCTTC. The variable domain in full, with the rest retrieved from reference TRBV13 and TRBJ2-1, is AAGVIQSPRHLIKEKRETATLKCYPIPRHDTVYWYQQGPGQDPQFLISFYEKMQSDKGSIPDRFSAQQFSDYHSELNMSSLELGDSALYFCASSLGRTIVYNEQFFGPGTRLTVL.

The table lists this clonotype with many counts. The chain recombines TRBV5-1 with TRBJ1-2; D uncertain. The CDR3 length is 13 residues. Germline assignment: CDR1 SGHRS and CDR2 YFSETQ. Trimming stripped 0 bases from V and 6 bases from J, with 9 bases between. This chain's CDR3 is CASSLDRPNGYTF. In DNA form, the CDR3 reads TGCGCCAGCAGCTTGGACCGGCCCAATGGCTACACCTTC. Full variable domain (rest looked up from reference TRBV5-1 and TRBJ1-2): KAGVTQTPRYLIKTRGQQVTLSCSPISGHRSVSWYQQTPGQGLQFLFEYFSETQRNKGNFPGRFSGRQFSNSRSEMNVSTLELGDSALYLCASSLDRPNGYTFGSGTRLTVV.

This clonotype was picked up many times. V and J are TRBV20-1 and TRBJ1-5, with D unclear. The length of the CDR3 is 14 residues. The V and J ends lost 1 base and 9 bases respectively, with 16 bases between them. Germline loops: CDR1 DFQATT, CDR2 SNEGSKA (reference sequence). The CDR3 region has the DNA TGCAGTGCTAGAGGTTTCGGCCCCGTGGGGCCCCAGCATTTT. Translated, it gives CSARGFGPVGPQHF.

This clonotype has at least ten counts. V usage is TRBV11-2 and J usage is TRBJ2-7; 10 bases are shared with TRBD2. The CDR3 runs 17 residues. CDR1 and CDR2 from the germline V gene are SGHAT and FQNNGV. The ends lost 5 bases at V and 3 bases at J; junction bases unmatched: 13. CDR3 sequence reads: CASSGWLAGVKGYEQYF. In nucleotides, the CDR3 is TGTGCCAGCAGCGGGTGGCTAGCGGGAGTAAAGGGCTACGAGCAGTACTTC.

This clonotype was observed a handful of times. The chain combines TRBV6-6 with TRBJ2-2; 7 bases agree with TRBD2. The CDR3 is 18 residues long. CDR1 and CDR2 (germline): MNHNY, SVGAGI (reference sequence). Trimming cost V 1 base and J 3 bases; bases outside gene matches: 11. The CDR3 region has the DNA TGTGCCAGCAGTTACTTTGGGGGGGGGGTTAAACACACCGGGGAGCTGTTTTTT. Translating gives CASSYFGGGVKHTGELFF.

In this sample, this clonotype turned up a few times. The J gene is TRBJ2-7, the V gene TRBV19, with D perhaps matching TRBD2 (5 bases). With 5 bases removed from V and 2 bases from J, the gap between germline ends came to 19 bases. There are 16 residues in the CDR3. Germline V CDR1 and CDR2: LNHDA, SQIVND (reference sequence). This CDR3 is CASSENRRGKTYEQYF. The CDR3 DNA reads TGTGCCAGTAGTGAAAATAGGAGAGGGAAAACCTACGAGCAGTACTTC.

This clonotype was seen only a few times. The chain joins TRBV5-8 to TRBJ2-5; 12 bases map to TRBD2. Unmatched junction bases numbered 4, after V lost 6 bases and J lost 4 bases. The CDR3 has 14 residues. CDR1 and CDR2 from the germline V gene are SGHTS and YDEGEE. CDR3 nucleotide sequence: TGTGCCAGCACCCCGGGACTAGCGGGAGAGACCCAGTACTTC. Amino acids: CASTPGLAGETQYF.

This clonotype was found many times. J is TRBJ1-1 and V is TRBV7-8; a possible D gene is TRBD1 (6 bases). Trimming left V 1 base short and J 8 bases short, with 14 bases between. Germline CDR1 SGHVS, CDR2 FQNEAQ. The CDR3 length is 14 residues. The CDR3 sequence is CASSLVRGEGEAFF. The DNA for the CDR3 is TGTGCCAGCAGCTTAGTAAGGGGGGAAGGAGAAGCTTTCTTT.

There are many counts of this clonotype. V is TRBV10-1 and J is TRBJ1-1; D perhaps matches TRBD1 (5 bases). The V end lost 7 bases, the J end lost 2 bases, and 11 bases lay between the germline ends. Germline V gene data show CDR1 as WNHNN and CDR2 as SYGVQD (reference sequence). The length of the CDR3 is 13 residues. The CDR3 nucleotides are TGCGCCAGCAAAGGGACTTACAACACTGAAGCTTTCTTT. Translation gives CASKGTYNTEAFF.

This clonotype has a count of ten or more. The rearrangement joins TRBV3-1 to TRBJ2-1; D may correspond to TRBD1 or TRBD2 (5 bases each). Germline values: CDR1 LGHDT, CDR2 YNNKEL (reference sequence). V gave up 4 bases and J gave up 8 bases, with 9 bases separating them. There are 12 residues in the CDR3. This CDR3 is CASSPRGHEQFF. CDR3 nucleotides: TGTGCCAGCAGCCCACGGGGCCATGAGCAGTTCTTC.